This T cell receptor (beta chain) was retrieved from a study of blood T cells in healthy people across ages. Across the whole study: The capture of about one barcoded beta molecule per two T cells was achieved by template switching. Study findings and constraints: Naive CD4+ cells and diversity were both higher in long-lived donors than in aged donors.

The use of a sample-barcoded 5' primer and a J-beta primer mix characterized a second PCR of 7 to 11 cycles. Using its own MiXCR run on the 5' RACE reads, TCRdb lists one record per CDR3 protein. The sample holds hundreds of thousands of distinct CDR3 sequences; around 50% are singletons and the top ten take 13%. CDR1 MNHEY and CDR2 SVGAGI come from the germline V gene. This CDR3 is built from 18 residues. Notes on this clonotype: Antigen unknown. The junction departs from the called germline gene at one end, perhaps through a read error.

The gene calls are TRBV6-5 and TRBJ1-1, with 7 bases matching TRBD1. The sequenced sample consisted of blood. The sequence was obtained from a woman of 80 years or more in good health. The CDR3 loop reads CARSYSGTEKGGNTEAFF. The CDR3 nucleotides are TGTGCCCGCAGTTACTCGGGGACAGAGAAAGGAGGGAACACTGAAGCTTTCTTT.